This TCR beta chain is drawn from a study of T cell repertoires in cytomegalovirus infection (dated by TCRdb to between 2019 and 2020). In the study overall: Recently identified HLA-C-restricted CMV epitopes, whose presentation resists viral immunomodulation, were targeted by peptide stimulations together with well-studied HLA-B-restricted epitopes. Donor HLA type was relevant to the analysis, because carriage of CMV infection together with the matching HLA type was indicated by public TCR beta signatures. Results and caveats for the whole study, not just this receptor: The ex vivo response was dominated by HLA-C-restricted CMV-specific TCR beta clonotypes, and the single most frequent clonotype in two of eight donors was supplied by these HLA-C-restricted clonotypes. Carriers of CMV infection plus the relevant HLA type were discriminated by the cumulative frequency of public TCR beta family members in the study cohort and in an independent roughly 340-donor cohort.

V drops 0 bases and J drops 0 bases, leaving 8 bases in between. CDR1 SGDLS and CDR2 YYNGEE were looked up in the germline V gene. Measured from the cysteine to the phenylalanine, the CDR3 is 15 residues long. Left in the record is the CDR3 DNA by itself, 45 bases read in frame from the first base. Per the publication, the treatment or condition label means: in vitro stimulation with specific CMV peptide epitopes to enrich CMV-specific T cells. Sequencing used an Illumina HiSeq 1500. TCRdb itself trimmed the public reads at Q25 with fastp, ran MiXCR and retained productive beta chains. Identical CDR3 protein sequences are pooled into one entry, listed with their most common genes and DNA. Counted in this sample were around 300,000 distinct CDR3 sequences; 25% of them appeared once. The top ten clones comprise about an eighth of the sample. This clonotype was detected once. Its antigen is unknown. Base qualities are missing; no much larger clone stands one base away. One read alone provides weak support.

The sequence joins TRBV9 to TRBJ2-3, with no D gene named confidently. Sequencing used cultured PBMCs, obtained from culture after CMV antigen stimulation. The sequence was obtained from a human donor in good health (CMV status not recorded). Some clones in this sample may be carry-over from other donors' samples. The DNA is TGTGCCAGCAGCGTAGCGGGCTCTAGCACAGATACGCAGTATTTT. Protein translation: CASSVAGSSTDTQYF.